The rows below give T cell receptor beta chains drawn from one sample of a study of cytomegalovirus exposure and HLA in healthy donors. Assay used: immunoSEQ multiplex PCR; TCRdb lists only in-frame clones, some missing. The sample lists approximately 100,000 clones, 65% to 80% occurring once. The sample consisted of PBMCs. Source of these receptors: a woman between 40 and 50 years old in good health and CMV-seronegative. The CDR3 runs from the conserved cysteine through the conserved F or W. Fields, in order: J gene, V gene, clone size, D gene, CDR3 DNA, CDR3 protein. A D gene is named only where the DNA matches it firmly. Expanded clones are given a class, and other clones once, few, many or no size at all.

TRBJ1-1 | TRBV13 | - | - | TGTGCCAGCAGCTTAGAGGGCAGGGTGAACACTGAAGCTTTCTTT | CASSLEGRVNTEAFF
TRBJ1-2 | TRBV6-5 | - | - | TGTGCCACCACAGTTGGGTATGGCTACACCTTC | CATTVGYGYTF
TRBJ2-2 | TRBV5-8 | - | TRBD1 | TGTGCCAGCAGCTTGCCCCCCCACAGGGGTGGCACCGGGGAGCTGTTTTTT | CASSLPPHRGGTGELFF
TRBJ2-1 | TRBV27 | - | TRBD2 | TGTGCCAGCAGTTTTAGCGGGAGGGAGCAGTTCTTC | CASSFSGREQFF
TRBJ2-1 | TRBV10-1 | - | TRBD2 | TGCGCCAGCAGTGCCCTACCGGGACTAGCGGGGTATGAGCAGTTCTTC | CASSALPGLAGYEQFF
TRBJ2-7 | TRBV5-4 | - | - | TGTGCCAGCAGCTTTCGCGGTCTCTCCTACGAGCAGTACTTC | CASSFRGLSYEQYF
TRBJ1-4 | TRBV28 | - | - | TGTGCCAGCAGTCGGCAGAGGATAGCAACTAATGAAAAACTGTTTTTT | CASSRQRIATNEKLFF
TRBJ2-6 | TRBV7-2 | - | - | TGTGCCAGCAGCTTAGGAGGAACTGGGGCCAACGTCCTGACTTTC | CASSLGGTGANVLTF
TRBJ2-7 | TRBV6-5 | - | TRBD1 | TGTGCCAGCAGGTCAAACAGGGGTTACGAGCAGTACTTC | CASRSNRGYEQYF
TRBJ1-4 | TRBV28 | once | - | TGTGCCAGCAGCTACCGAAGGCAGGGATCCTACGAAAAACTGTTTTTT | CASSYRRQGSYEKLFF
TRBJ2-3 | TRBV7-9 | - | - | TGTGCCATTTCCCATCCAACGGGGGAAGATACGCAGTATTTT | CAISHPTGEDTQYF
TRBJ2-3 | TRBV4-2 | - | TRBD2 | TGTGCCAGCAGCCAAGAGGGACTAGCGGGAGGGACAGATACGCAGTATTTT | CASSQEGLAGGTDTQYF
TRBJ2-1 | TRBV9 | - | TRBD2 | TGTGCCAGCAGCCCGGGACTAGCGGGGGGGCTAGCCTACAATGAGCAGTTCTTC | CASSPGLAGGLAYNEQFF
TRBJ2-7 | TRBV6-5 | - | TRBD1 | TGTGCCAGCGGAAAGACAGGGGTCGCCTACGAGCAGTACTTC | CASGKTGVAYEQYF
TRBJ1-2 | TRBV7-2 | once | TRBD1 | TGTGCCAGCAGCAGGGACAGGTTGGACTATGGCTACACCTTC | CASSRDRLDYGYTF
TRBJ2-7 | TRBV9 | - | TRBD1 | TGTGCCAGCTCTTTGACAGGGCGCGAGCAGTACTTC | CASSLTGREQYF
TRBJ1-6 | TRBV2 | few | TRBD1 | TGTGCCAGCAGTGAAGCGGGGACAGGGGGCTATAATTCACCCCTCCACTTT | CASSEAGTGGYNSPLHF
TRBJ2-7 | TRBV19 | - | - | TGTGCCAGTAGTATGTCGGTTTCCCGCGAGCAGTACTTC | CASSMSVSREQYF
TRBJ1-3 | TRBV23-1 | once | - | TGCGCCAGCAGTCACCCGTGGGGGGGCGGAAACACCATATATTTT | CASSHPWGGGNTIYF
TRBJ2-5 | TRBV28 | - | - | TGTGCCAGCAGGGGGACTGAGCTTCGCCCTTTACGAGAGACCCAGTACTTC | CASRGTELRPLRETQYF
TRBJ2-7 | TRBV28 | - | - | TGTGCCAGCAGTTTCGCCGGGGTAAAGTACTTC | CASSFAGVKYF
TRBJ1-2 | TRBV5-4 | - | - | TGTGCCAGCAGCCCCACCGACAGCCGGGAGGGCTACACCTTC | CASSPTDSREGYTF
TRBJ2-7 | TRBV10-3 | - | TRBD2 | TGTGCCATCAATAGCGGGAGTGGATACGAGCAGTACTTC | CAINSGSGYEQYF
TRBJ1-4 | TRBV9 | - | - | TGTGCCAGCACCGAAGGAATAGAGGCTGAAAAACTGTTTTTT | CASTEGIEAEKLFF
TRBJ2-2 | TRBV21-1 | - | - | TGTGCCAGCAGCATGGTAGAAGGAGAAACCGGGGAGCTGTTTTTT | CASSMVEGETGELFF
TRBJ2-7 | TRBV4-3 | once | TRBD1 | TGCGCCAGCAGCCAGCATTCGGGACAGGGCTACGAGCAGTACTTC | CASSQHSGQGYEQYF
TRBJ1-2 | TRBV29-1 | - | - | TGCAGCGCCTTGACAGGCGATGGCTACACCTTC | CSALTGDGYTF
TRBJ2-7 | TRBV5-4 | - | TRBD1 | TGTGCCAGCAGACCGGGACAGGGGGGCTACGAGCAGTACTTC | CASRPGQGGYEQYF
TRBJ2-5 | TRBV7-2 | - | - | TGTGCCAGCAGCTTAGGTCCACAAGAGACCCAGTACTTC | CASSLGPQETQYF
TRBJ1-6 | TRBV28 | - | TRBD1 | TGTGCCAGCAGTCCGCGACAGGGTAATTCACCCCTCCACTTT | CASSPRQGNSPLHF
TRBJ1-1 | TRBV10-3 | - | - | TGTGCCATCAGTGAGCCCGACACAGAAGCTTTCTTT | CAISEPDTEAFF
TRBJ2-1 | TRBV28 | - | TRBD2 | TGTGCCAGCAGCCGACTAGCGGGTAGATCCAATGAGCAGTTCTTC | CASSRLAGRSNEQFF
TRBJ2-5 | TRBV10-3 | - | TRBD1 | TGTGCCATCAGTGACCGGGACAGGGTAGTGGAGACCCAGTACTTC | CAISDRDRVVETQYF
TRBJ2-1 | TRBV9 | - | TRBD2 | TGTGCCAGCAGCACCTCTAGCGGGAGGTACAATGAGCAGTTCTTC | CASSTSSGRYNEQFF
TRBJ2-5 | TRBV7-9 | - | TRBD2 | TGTGCCAGCAGCCTGCTGGGTAGCGGGACGCAAGAGGCCCAGTACTTC | CASSLLGSGTQEAQYF
TRBJ1-2 | TRBV30 | few | - | TGTGCCTGGAGTGTACTAACGTATGGCTACACCTTC | CAWSVLTYGYTF
TRBJ1-5 | TRBV7-9 | - | TRBD1 | TGTTCCAGCAGCCAGTCGGAACATTACAGGGGCCTCAATCAGCCCCAGCATTTT | CSSSQSEHYRGLNQPQHF
TRBJ2-1 | TRBV7-2 | - | TRBD2 | TGTGCCAGCACCGTAGTAGCTAGCGGGGGGAGGGAGCAGTTCTTC | CASTVVASGGREQFF
TRBJ1-1 | TRBV6-5 | - | TRBD1 | TGTGCCAGCAATGGACAGGGGGCTGGGAACACTGAAGCTTTCTTT | CASNGQGAGNTEAFF
TRBJ1-3 | TRBV4-3 | - | - | TGCGCCAGCAGCCAAGATCGTGGGGCGGGAAACACCATATATTTT | CASSQDRGAGNTIYF
TRBJ1-4 | TRBV7-9 | - | - | TGTTCCAGCAGCTTAGGTTGGAGCGGAAAACTGTTTTTT | CSSSLGWSGKLFF
TRBJ2-3 | TRBV28 | once | - | TGTGCCAGCAGTCCTAACAGGGGAGGTACAGATACGCAGTATTTT | CASSPNRGGTDTQYF
TRBJ2-1 | TRBV18 | few | - | TGTGCCAGCTCAGTCGGACTGTTAGAGTCCTACAATGAGCAGTTCTTC | CASSVGLLESYNEQFF
TRBJ2-1 | TRBV27 | - | TRBD2 | TGTGCCAACAGTTTACGACTAGCTGCCTATAGCTCCTACAATGAGCAGTTCTTC | CANSLRLAAYSSYNEQFF